This TCR beta chain is drawn from a study of shared clonotypes between healthy human individuals. Study-wide context: For every donor, three CD4 naive, three CD4 memory, two CD8 naive and one CD8 memory plates were used.

Germline V CDR1 and CDR2: MNHEY, SVGAGI. With 0 bases removed from V and 0 bases from J, the gap between germline ends came to 6 bases. The CDR3 has 15 residues. Here immunoSEQ multiplex PCR was the method, and the copy in TCRdb shows in-frame clones only, minus some. This table holds about 600,000 clones, around 97% found once. The genes are TRBV6-5 and TRBJ1-3, with a possible D match to TRBD1 (5 bases). The sequenced sample consisted of naive CD4+ T cells sorted from blood. Subset indicated: CD45RA+ positively selected. The receptor was derived from a woman in her twenties or thirties in good health. The DNA for the CDR3 is TGTGCCAGCAGTTACTCACAGGACTCTGGAAACACCATATATTTT. Amino acid sequence: CASSYSQDSGNTIYF.